This T cell receptor (beta chain) was sequenced in a study of T cell responses to AZD1222 COVID-19 vaccine. Some clones are missing from TCRdb's copy, which holds only in-frame ones; the method was immunoSEQ multiplex PCR. The table has about 140,000 clones, about 90% seen once. Study-wide results and caveats: Targeting of unmutated variant regions was reportedly seen in nearly half of spike-specific TCRs. In all cases, repertoires were sampled only after the peak T cell response. Just a handful of people given AZD1222 tested seropositive at baseline. Increased Spike-specific TCR breadth and depth were observed after two AZD1222 doses.

Remarks on this clone: Its antigen is still unknown.

Sample: peripheral blood, taken on day 0 of AZD1222 vaccination. The receptor was derived from an adult in good health.

The CDR3 here is CASSPQGYNEQFF. The DNA for the CDR3 is TGTGCCAGCAGCCCCCAGGGCTACAATGAGCAGTTCTTC. V usage is TRBV7-2 and J usage is TRBJ2-1, with TRBD1 as a possible D gene (5 bases). Trimming pared 5 bases from V and 3 bases from J, leaving 8 bases between. Germline CDR1 SGHTA, CDR2 FQGNSA. The CDR3 length is 13 residues.